This entry features one TCR beta chain sequence. TCRdb analysed the 5' RACE reads with MiXCR anew, one entry per CDR3 protein. The table lists 45,000 to 65,000 distinct CDR3 sequences, approximately 4.4% of them singletons. This entry belongs to a study of neurological immune-mediated disorders. PBMCs stored at -80 C, numbering 2 million, were the origin of the unsorted libraries. Germline assignment: CDR1 SGHRS and CDR2 YFSETQ. Trimming removed 4 bases from V and 4 bases from J, with 12 bases in between. CDR3 size: 13 residues. Sequencing input: PBMCs. This clonotype was obtained from a man in his fifties or sixties with multiple sclerosis. The genes are TRBV5-1 and TRBJ2-7, with D maybe TRBD1 (6 bases). The chain's CDR3 is CASSPGTKYEQYF. CDR3 bases: TGCGCCAGCAGCCCCGGGACAAAATACGAGCAGTACTTC.